Below are 23 T cell receptor beta chains sequenced from a single sample in a study of OX40 agonist ivuxolimab in advanced cancers. Produced via immunoSEQ multiplex PCR; TCRdb's table is partial and in-frame only. The sample consists of about 60,000 clones, roughly 80% of them appearing once. The sequences come from CD4+ or CD8+ T cells sorted from blood, collected in a trial of the OX40 agonist ivuxolimab. Receptors were obtained from an adult with an advanced solid tumor such as melanoma, head and neck, liver or kidney cancer.

The CDR3 here is CASSFQSGGNEQFF. The CDR3 bases are TGCGCCAGCAGCTTCCAATCTGGCGGCAATGAGCAGTTCTTC. The J gene is TRBJ2-1, the V gene TRBV5-1; D is unresolved. The CDR3 sequence is 14 residues long. The germline V and J ends were trimmed by 2 bases and 6 bases, with 12 bases remaining between them. CDR1 and CDR2 (germline): SGHRS, YFSETQ.

CDR3 region: CASSPGPLYSYEQYF. The CDR3 bases are TGTGCCAGCAGCCCAGGACCCTTATACTCCTACGAGCAGTACTTC. The rearrangement uses TRBV7-8 and TRBJ2-7, with D hard to call. Germline CDR1 reads SGHVS; CDR2 reads FQNEAQ. The CDR3 length is 15 residues. Trimming shortened V by 5 bases and J by 0 bases, and 14 bases separated the two germline ends.

The V and J genes are TRBV6-1 and TRBJ2-1; D perhaps matches TRBD2 (6 bases). The CDR3 length is 15 residues. Between the trimmed V and J ends, which lost 6 bases and 8 bases, there was a span of 20 bases. Germline V gives CDR1 MNHNS, CDR2 SASEGT. The CDR3 sequence: CASSLRSLGGDEQFF. The CDR3 DNA sequence: TGTGCCAGCAGCCTCCGGAGTCTCGGGGGAGATGAGCAGTTCTTC.

This rearrangement joins TRBV5-4 to TRBJ2-4; 7 nucleotides agree with TRBD2. Germline lookup yields CDR1 SGHNT and CDR2 YYREEE (reference sequence). The CDR3 is made up of 15 amino acids. V lost 7 bases, J lost 1 base, and 8 bases stayed unmatched. The CDR3 here is CASSPGRGAKNIQYF. CDR3 DNA: TGTGCCAGCTCCCCCGGGCGGGGGGCCAAAAACATTCAGTACTTC.

The chain couples TRBV28 to TRBJ1-2; the D is unclear. The CDR3 extends over 12 amino acids. Germline CDR1 reads MDHEN; CDR2 reads SYDVKM. Trimming stripped 4 bases from V and 2 bases from J, with 5 bases between. The CDR3 DNA reads TGTGCCAGCAGTTCACCCAACTATGGCTACACCTTC. Encoded protein: CASSSPNYGYTF.

V usage is TRBV10-3 and J usage is TRBJ1-1; 7 bases agree with TRBD1. V gave up 3 bases and J gave up 0 bases; unmatched junction bases: 13. This CDR3 is 18 amino acids long. CDR1 is ENHRY and CDR2 is SYGVKD in the germline V gene. The CDR3 DNA sequence: TGTGCCATCAGTGAAGTCGTGGTGGGACAGAGTTTGAACACTGAAGCTTTCTTT. Residues: CAISEVVVGQSLNTEAFF.

The chain employs TRBV25-1 and TRBJ2-3; no reliable D call. Germline loops: CDR1 MGHDK, CDR2 SYGVNS. This CDR3 has 16 residues. V lost 1 base, J lost 2 bases, and 13 bases lay in between. CDR3 loop: CASSELAGAPTDTQYF. CDR3 nucleotides: TGTGCCAGCAGTGAATTAGCAGGAGCACCCACAGATACGCAGTATTTT.

The rearrangement links TRBV6-5 to TRBJ2-7, with 8 nucleotides matching TRBD1. CDR1 and CDR2 from the germline V gene are MNHEY and SVGAGI. Trimming cost V 6 bases and J 4 bases; bases outside gene matches: 11. The CDR3 is 15 amino acids. The CDR3 reads CASSHSPGGRYEQYF. CDR3 nucleotide sequence: TGTGCCAGCAGCCACTCGCCAGGGGGCAGGTACGAGCAGTACTTC.

This clone was seen a single time. The chain recombines TRBV2 with TRBJ2-7; TRBD2 agrees at 9 bases. The CDR3 is 15 residues long. The germline V gene has CDR1 SNHLY and CDR2 FYNNEI. V dropped 2 bases and J dropped 6; count of bases not matched to a gene: 8. In DNA, the CDR3 is TGTGCCAGCAGTGAACGCGGGAGGGCCGGGCTCGAGCAGTACTTC. This encodes CASSERGRAGLEQYF.

The chain combines TRBV6-6 with TRBJ1-1; weak D call: TRBD1 (6 bases). The V gene's germline CDR1 is MNHNY and CDR2 SVGAGI (reference sequence). There are 14 residues in the CDR3. With 7 bases removed from V and 1 base from J, the gap between germline ends came to 13 bases. The CDR3 spells CASILDRTNTEAFF. The CDR3 nucleotides are TGTGCCAGCATACTAGACAGGACGAACACTGAAGCTTTCTTT.

This sequence joins TRBV29-1 and TRBJ2-3, with D perhaps being TRBD1 or TRBD2 (6 bases each). The V end lost 1 base, the J end lost 5 bases, and 13 bases lay between the germline ends. Germline CDR1 and CDR2: SQVTM and ANQGSEA. This CDR3 comprises 14 residues. The DNA of the CDR3 is TGCAGCGTTGAAGTCCCGGGGGCTGGAGATACGCAGTATTTT. Translated: CSVEVPGAGDTQYF.

In this sample, this clone turned up once. The rearrangement uses TRBV5-6 and TRBJ1-4, with D hard to call. This CDR3 region has 13 residues. Germline loops: CDR1 SGHDT, CDR2 YYEEEE. The germline V and J ends were trimmed by 3 bases and 6 bases, with 9 bases remaining between them. CDR3 sequence (DNA): TGTGCCAGCAGCTCTGGAGCCTATGAAAAACTGTTTTTT. As protein: CASSSGAYEKLFF.

This sequence joins TRBV6-6 and TRBJ1-1, with TRBD1 identical over 10 bases. This CDR3 has 14 amino acids. CDR1 and CDR2 (germline): MNHNY, SVGAGI (reference sequence). Losses at the gene ends were 6 bases for V and 9 bases for J; bases not matched to a gene: 10. The CDR3 here is CASSPGTGDDKAFF. In DNA, the CDR3 is TGTGCCAGCAGCCCCGGGACAGGGGATGATAAAGCTTTCTTT.

The chain has TRBV30 and TRBJ1-4; D perhaps matches TRBD1 (6 bases). The germline gives CDR1 GTSNPN, CDR2 SVGIG (reference sequence). The CDR3 length is 13 residues. Between the trimmed V and J ends, which lost 3 bases and 4 bases, there was a span of 9 bases. CDR3 nucleotide sequence: TGTGCCTGGAGCGGACAGCTTAATGAAAAACTGTTTTTT. It codes for CAWSGQLNEKLFF. Looking up the rest from reference TRBV30 and TRBJ1-4 gives the full variable domain: SQTIHQWPATLVQPVGSPLSLECTVEGTSNPNLYWYRQAAGRGLQLLFYSVGIGQISSEVPQNLSASRPQDRQFILSSKKLLLSDSGFYLCAWSGQLNEKLFFGSGTQLSVL.

This chain uses TRBV29-1 with TRBJ1-4; perhaps TRBD1 as D (5 bases). V lost 4 bases to trimming and J lost 8 bases, with 11 bases between them. The length of the CDR3 is 12 residues. The germline V gene encodes CDR1 SQVTM and CDR2 ANQGSEA. The CDR3 DNA is TGCAGCGTTGTCGGGGGAGGAGAAAAACTGTTTTTT. Translating gives CSVVGGGEKLFF.

This sequence joins TRBV25-1 and TRBJ1-1; 7 nucleotides align to TRBD1. This CDR3 is built from 14 residues. Trimming removed 7 bases from V and 5 bases from J; junction bases left unmatched: 10. Germline V gene data show CDR1 as MGHDK and CDR2 as SYGVNS. DNA for the CDR3: TGTGCCAGCACACCCCAGGGGGTGGATACTGAAGCTTTCTTT. As protein: CASTPQGVDTEAFF.

This chain links TRBV5-4 with TRBJ2-7, with 10 bases that match TRBD2. Germline CDR1 is SGHNT and CDR2 is YYREEE (reference sequence). This CDR3 has 16 amino acids. With V trimmed by 3 bases and J by 3 bases, 9 bases remained unmatched. CDR3 residues: CASSSPRGLADYEQYF. The CDR3 nucleotides are TGTGCCAGCAGCTCCCCTCGAGGACTAGCGGACTACGAGCAGTACTTC.

The chain couples TRBV5-4 to TRBJ2-7, with 9 positions matching TRBD1. Germline V gene data show CDR1 as SGHNT and CDR2 as YYREEE (reference sequence). The V gene end was trimmed by 0 bases and the J gene end by 6 bases; junction bases not matched to a gene: 4. This CDR3 spans 14 amino acids. As DNA, the CDR3 is TGTGCCAGCAGCTTGGACAGGGGGCCGTCCGAGCAGTACTTC. It specifies CASSLDRGPSEQYF.

This rearrangement joins TRBV7-8 to TRBJ2-7; D not certain. This CDR3 spans 14 amino acids. Germline CDR1 SGHVS, CDR2 FQNEAQ. The V and J ends lost 5 bases and 5 bases respectively, with 16 bases between them. The CDR3 spells CASSPKGTPNEQYF. Written as DNA, the CDR3 is TGTGCCAGCAGCCCTAAGGGAACCCCTAACGAGCAGTACTTC.

The rearrangement links TRBV5-8 to TRBJ2-1; D not resolved. The CDR3 is 16 amino acids. V was trimmed by 1 base and J by 7 bases, leaving 18 bases between them. Germline V gene lookup returns CDR1 SGHTS and CDR2 YDEGEE. The CDR3 region is CASSLRLSSRKNEQFF. As DNA, the CDR3 is TGTGCCAGCAGCTTGCGGCTGTCATCCCGTAAAAATGAGCAGTTCTTC.

Only one count was recorded for this clone. This CDR3 is also generated by other DNA sequences in the sample. CDR3 amino acids: CASRQTLDTQYF. CDR3 sequence (DNA): TGTGCCAGCAGACAAACGTTGGATACGCAGTATTTT. This rearrangement joins TRBV7-9 to TRBJ2-3; D is undetermined. Germline V gene lookup returns CDR1 SEHNR and CDR2 FQNEAQ (reference sequence). The CDR3 totals 12 residues. Trimming took 6 bases from V and 6 from J, leaving 10 bases between them.

This clone was recorded only once. The V and J genes are TRBV4-2 and TRBJ1-2; weak D call: TRBD1 (6 bases). V was pared by 0 bases and J by 0 bases, with 14 bases between. CDR3 length: 17 residues. Germline V lookup: CDR1 LGHNA, CDR2 YNFKEQ. The CDR3 is CASSQDGTPSANYGYTF. CDR3 DNA sequence: TGTGCCAGCAGCCAAGATGGGACACCCAGCGCTAACTATGGCTACACCTTC.

The chain has TRBV5-1 and TRBJ2-3; tentatively, D is TRBD1 or TRBD2 (5 bases each). The CDR3 totals 14 residues. V was clipped by 4 bases and J by 3 bases, with 12 bases between them. Germline V lookup: CDR1 SGHRS, CDR2 YFSETQ. As DNA, the CDR3 is TGCGCCAGCAGCCTCCGGGACGCGACAGATACGCAGTATTTT. It codes for CASSLRDATDTQYF.